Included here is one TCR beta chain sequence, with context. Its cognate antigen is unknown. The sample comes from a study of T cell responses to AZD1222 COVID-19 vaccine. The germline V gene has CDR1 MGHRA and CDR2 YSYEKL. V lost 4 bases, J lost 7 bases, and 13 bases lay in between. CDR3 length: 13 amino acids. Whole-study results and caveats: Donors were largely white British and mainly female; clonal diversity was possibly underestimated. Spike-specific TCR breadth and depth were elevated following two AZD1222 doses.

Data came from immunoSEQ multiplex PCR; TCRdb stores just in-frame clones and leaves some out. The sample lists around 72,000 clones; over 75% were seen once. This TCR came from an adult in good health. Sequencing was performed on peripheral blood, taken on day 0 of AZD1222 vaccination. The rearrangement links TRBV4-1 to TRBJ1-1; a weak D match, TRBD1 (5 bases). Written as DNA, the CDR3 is TGCGCCAGCAGCCCCGGGGGTTCTGATGAAGCTTTCTTT. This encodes CASSPGGSDEAFF.